This T cell receptor beta chain was identified in a study of blood T cell repertoires in COVID-19. Study-wide context: The origin of the acute and convalescent COVID-19 samples was the United States, Italy and Spain. PBMCs, B-cell-depleted T cells, or T cells were the source of the cDNA or gDNA that made up the material.

The J segment lost 8 bases and the V segment lost 6 bases, leaving 7 bases of the junction unmatched. Germline CDR1 and CDR2: MDHEN and SYDVKM. CDR3 length equals 14 residues. This table comes from immunoSEQ multiplex PCR, and its TCRdb copy is limited to in-frame clones, with some not included. The sample includes roughly 100,000 clones, about 80% of them seen just once. Sequencing was performed on peripheral blood. The sequence derives from a man in his fifties or sixties with acute or convalescent COVID-19. The chain uses TRBV28 and TRBJ1-4, with TRBD1 identical over 9 bases. The CDR3 coding sequence is TGTGCCAGCAGCGTCCCGGGACAGGGAGAAAAACTGTTTTTT. Translation: CASSVPGQGEKLFF.